The 12 T cell receptor beta chains listed next were all sequenced from one sample in a study of cytomegalovirus exposure and HLA in healthy donors. The PCR was carried out with 60 Vbeta primers and 13 Jbeta primers. Sequenced by immunoSEQ multiplex PCR; TCRdb stores in-frame clones only, minus some. Its table records over 100,000 clones. The material sequenced was PBMCs. These receptor sequences come from a woman aged 40 to 50 in good health and CMV-seropositive.

The CDR3 protein is CASSYIRGRNTGELFF. CDR3 nucleotides: TGTGCCAGCAGTTATATCAGGGGAAGAAACACCGGGGAGCTGTTTTTT. The chain carries TRBV5-8 and TRBJ2-2; D perhaps matches TRBD1 (6 bases). The CDR3 consists of 16 residues. V lost 5 bases, J lost 2 bases, and 16 bases lay in between. The germline V gene encodes CDR1 SGHTS and CDR2 YDEGEE.

The V gene is TRBV7-3, the J gene TRBJ2-2; D remains unclear. CDR1 and CDR2 (germline): SGHTA, FQGTGA. There are 14 residues in the CDR3. V was cut by 2 bases and J by 7 bases, with 11 bases left in between. CDR3 nucleotides: TGTGCCAGCAGCTTAGCGAGATATGGCGGGGAGCTGTTTTTT. It yields the protein CASSLARYGGELFF.

The chain couples TRBV30 to TRBJ1-5, with 7 bases identical to TRBD1. The J segment lost 7 bases and the V segment lost 2 bases, leaving 8 bases of the junction unmatched. CDR1 is GTSNPN and CDR2 is SVGIG in the germline V gene (reference sequence). The CDR3 contains 14 residues. CDR3 coding DNA: TGTGCCTGGAGTCCTGACAGGGTAAGACAGCCCCAGCATTTT. This codes for CAWSPDRVRQPQHF.

The chain's CDR3 is CASSEGGGVRPQHF. CDR3 nucleotide sequence: TGTGCCAGCAGTGAAGGGGGGGGCGTTCGGCCCCAGCATTTT. The V call is TRBV2, the J call TRBJ1-5, with a possible D match to TRBD1 (6 bases). The CDR3 spans 14 residues. The V and J ends lost 1 base and 9 bases respectively, with 13 bases between them. Germline V gene lookup returns CDR1 SNHLY and CDR2 FYNNEI.

The DNA of the CDR3 is TGTGCCAGCTCACCACGAACTGGTTCTATAGATACGCAGTATTTT. Its protein is CASSPRTGSIDTQYF. The rearrangement uses TRBV18 and TRBJ2-3, with D unresolved. Germline CDR1 reads KGHSH; CDR2 reads LQKENI. Trimming removed 1 base from V and 5 bases from J, with 13 bases in between. This CDR3 contains 15 residues.

This sequence joins TRBV6-1 and TRBJ2-7, with TRBD1 identical over 9 bases. Unmatched junction bases numbered 3, after V lost 7 bases and J lost 2 bases. Germline lookup yields CDR1 MNHNS and CDR2 SASEGT. The CDR3 has 13 amino acids. For the CDR3, the DNA is TGTGCCAGCACCTACAGGGGGCCCTACGAGCAGTACTTC. Translated, it gives CASTYRGPYEQYF.

J is TRBJ1-2 and V is TRBV29-1, with 7 bases identical to TRBD1. CDR1 is SQVTM and CDR2 is ANQGSEA in the germline V gene. The CDR3 covers 11 residues. Losses at the gene ends were 7 bases for V and 8 bases for J; bases not matched to a gene: 7. The CDR3 sequence is CSAERGQGYTF. In DNA form, the CDR3 reads TGCAGCGCCGAAAGGGGGCAGGGCTACACCTTC.

V is TRBV6-5 and J is TRBJ2-7; 8 positions agree with TRBD2. From germline, CDR1 is MNHEY and CDR2 SVGAGI. V shed 6 bases, J shed 6 bases, and the junction held 7 bases outside the gene matches. The length of the CDR3 is 13 residues. The CDR3 loop is CASREGLETEQYF. The DNA of the CDR3 is TGTGCCAGCAGGGAGGGACTAGAGACCGAGCAGTACTTC.

The chain carries TRBV7-3 and TRBJ2-3; 11 bases fit TRBD1. This CDR3 region has 15 residues. The germline gives CDR1 SGHTA, CDR2 FQGTGA. V gave up 5 bases and J gave up 5 bases; unmatched junction bases: 6. CDR3 nucleotide sequence: TGTGCCAGCAGCCCCGGACAGGGGGCACGAGATACGCAGTATTTT. Translating gives CASSPGQGARDTQYF.

This chain joins TRBV29-1 and TRBJ2-2; D is perhaps TRBD2 (6 bases). Germline V gene sequence: CDR1 SQVTM, CDR2 ANQGSEA. The CDR3 spans 12 residues. The V gene lost 3 bases and the J gene lost 4 bases, with 6 bases spanning the gap. The CDR3: CSVEGGTGELFF. CDR3 in DNA: TGCAGCGTTGAGGGGGGCACCGGGGAGCTGTTTTTT.

V usage is TRBV10-3 and J usage is TRBJ2-3; D is unresolved. Germline V gene sequence: CDR1 ENHRY, CDR2 SYGVKD. CDR3 length: 14 amino acids. The V end was cut by 4 bases, the J end by 1 base, with 9 bases between. This chain's CDR3 is CAISGYRGTDTQYF. CDR3 bases: TGTGCCATCAGTGGGTACAGAGGCACAGATACGCAGTATTTT.

CDR3 residues: CASSFLAYEQYF. CDR3 nucleotide sequence: TGTGCCAGCAGCTTTCTAGCCTACGAGCAGTACTTC. The genes are TRBV7-2 and TRBJ2-7; no clear D. The CDR3 consists of 12 residues. Trimming removed 3 bases at V and 2 bases at J, with 5 bases between. Germline V gene lookup returns CDR1 SGHTA and CDR2 FQGNSA.